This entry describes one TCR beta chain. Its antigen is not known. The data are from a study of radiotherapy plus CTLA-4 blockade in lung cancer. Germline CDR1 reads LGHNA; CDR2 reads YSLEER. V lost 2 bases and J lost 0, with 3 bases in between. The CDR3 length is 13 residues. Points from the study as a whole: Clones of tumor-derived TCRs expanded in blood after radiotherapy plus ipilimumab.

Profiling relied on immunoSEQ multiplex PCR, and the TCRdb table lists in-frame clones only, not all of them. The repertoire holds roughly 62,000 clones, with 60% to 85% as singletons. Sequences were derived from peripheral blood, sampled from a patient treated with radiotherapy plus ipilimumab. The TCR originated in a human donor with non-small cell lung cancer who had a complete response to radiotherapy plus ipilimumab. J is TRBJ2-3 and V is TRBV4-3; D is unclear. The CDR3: CASSQRSTDTQYF. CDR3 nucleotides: TGCGCCAGCAGCCAAAGAAGCACAGATACGCAGTATTTT.